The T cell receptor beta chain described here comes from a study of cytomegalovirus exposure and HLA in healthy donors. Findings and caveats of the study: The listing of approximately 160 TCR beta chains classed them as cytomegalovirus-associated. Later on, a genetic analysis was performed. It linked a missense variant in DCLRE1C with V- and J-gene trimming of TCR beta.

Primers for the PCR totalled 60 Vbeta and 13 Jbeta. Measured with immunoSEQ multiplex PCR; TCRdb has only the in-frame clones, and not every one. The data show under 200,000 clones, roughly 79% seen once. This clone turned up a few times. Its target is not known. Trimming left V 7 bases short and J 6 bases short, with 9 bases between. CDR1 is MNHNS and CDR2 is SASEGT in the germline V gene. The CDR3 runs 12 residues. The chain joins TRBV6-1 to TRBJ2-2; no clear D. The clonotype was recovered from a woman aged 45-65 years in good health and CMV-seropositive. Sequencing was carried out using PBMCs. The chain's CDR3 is CASISFPGELFF. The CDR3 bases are TGTGCCAGCATCTCCTTTCCCGGGGAGCTGTTTTTT.